This T cell receptor beta chain was obtained from a study of control samples from healthy donors and cancer patients (dated by TCRdb to 2020 to 2022). This clone appeared a few times. What this receptor recognizes is not known. Within one base of it there is no much larger clone, and no base qualities were kept. CDR1 and CDR2 were assigned from the germline V gene as LGHNT and FRNRAP. Spanning cysteine to phenylalanine, the CDR3 consists of 12 amino acids. The retained sequence is limited to the CDR3, 36 bases, with the frame set at the first base. The germline ends are 8 bases apart after V is trimmed by 6 bases and J by 6 bases. Library preparation was by the immunoSEQ multiplex PCR assay. TCRdb took this table from immuneACCESS and kept in-frame rearrangements with V and J called. Such tables lack part of the clones; where checked against another copy, unresolved V genes explain under half of the gap, and the rest is unexplained. Here the sample has 20,000 to 30,000 clones; about nine tenths occur a single time. Around an eighth of the sample lies in the top ten.

The sample comprised PBMCs. This sequence uses TRBV12-5 and TRBJ2-2; no D gene call is confident. The source of this sequence is a middle-aged man with lung cancer. The DNA reads TGTGCTAGTGGCACCCCCCCCGGGGAGCTGTTTTTT. It specifies CASGTPPGELFF.